This TCR beta chain was recorded in a study of read filtering for tumor transcriptome and immune sequencing. From 350 to 500 ng of RNA, a library with molecular barcoded alpha/delta and beta/gamma adaptors was made. Using its own MiXCR run on the reads, TCRdb lists one record per CDR3 protein. In the table there are tens of thousands of distinct CDR3 sequences, around 20% of which are singletons. Concerning this clonotype itself: Possible read error: a much larger clone is one base away. Because it lacks the conserved phenylalanine or tryptophan at the end, this CDR3 is likely a read error.

Trimming took 4 bases from V and 5 from J, leaving 15 bases between them. Germline CDR1 reads SGHRS; CDR2 reads YFSETQ. The CDR3 runs to 14 residues. The sequenced sample consisted of a population of CD138-negative cells sorted from bone marrow. The clonotype was recovered from a donor at least 40 years old with multiple myeloma. The chain uses TRBV5-1 and TRBJ1-1, with no clear D. CDR3: CASSTRTAGTEAFL. In DNA form, the CDR3 reads TGCGCCAGCAGCACAAGGACGGCCGGGACTGAAGCTTTCCTT.